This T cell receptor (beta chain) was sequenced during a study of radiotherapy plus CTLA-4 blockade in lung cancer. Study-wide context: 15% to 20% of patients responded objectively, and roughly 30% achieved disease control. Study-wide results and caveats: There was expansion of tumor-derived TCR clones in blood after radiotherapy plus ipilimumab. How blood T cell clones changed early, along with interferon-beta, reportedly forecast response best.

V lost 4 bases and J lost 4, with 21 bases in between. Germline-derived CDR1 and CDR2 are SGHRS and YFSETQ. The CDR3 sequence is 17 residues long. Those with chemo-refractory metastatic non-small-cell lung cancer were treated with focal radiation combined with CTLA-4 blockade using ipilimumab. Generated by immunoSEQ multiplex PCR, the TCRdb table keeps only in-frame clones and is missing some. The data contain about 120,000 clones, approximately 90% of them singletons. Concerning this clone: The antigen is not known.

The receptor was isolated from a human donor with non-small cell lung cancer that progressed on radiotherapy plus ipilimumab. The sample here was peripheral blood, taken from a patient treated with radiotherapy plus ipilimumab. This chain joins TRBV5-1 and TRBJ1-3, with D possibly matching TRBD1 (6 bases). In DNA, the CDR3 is TGCGCCAGCAGCCCCGGGGGTCAGGGGTTCTCAGGAAACACCATATATTTT. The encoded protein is CASSPGGQGFSGNTIYF.